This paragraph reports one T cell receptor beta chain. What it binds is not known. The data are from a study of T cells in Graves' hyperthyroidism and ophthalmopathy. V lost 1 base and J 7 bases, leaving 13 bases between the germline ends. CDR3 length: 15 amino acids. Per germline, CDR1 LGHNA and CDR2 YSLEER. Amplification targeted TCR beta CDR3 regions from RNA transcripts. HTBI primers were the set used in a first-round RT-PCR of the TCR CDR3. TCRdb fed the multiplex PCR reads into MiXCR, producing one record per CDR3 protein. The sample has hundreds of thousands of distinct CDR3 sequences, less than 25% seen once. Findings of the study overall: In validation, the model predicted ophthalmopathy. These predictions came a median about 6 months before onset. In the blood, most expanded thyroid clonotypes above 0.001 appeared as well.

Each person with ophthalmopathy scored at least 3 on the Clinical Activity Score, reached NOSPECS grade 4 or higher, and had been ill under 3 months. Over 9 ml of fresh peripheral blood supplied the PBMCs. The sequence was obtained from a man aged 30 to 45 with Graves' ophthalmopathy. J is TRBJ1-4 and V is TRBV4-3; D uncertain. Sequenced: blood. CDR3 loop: CASSQGASFTEKLFF. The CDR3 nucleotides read TGCGCCAGCAGCCAAGGGGCCAGTTTTACTGAAAAACTGTTTTTT.